Listed here is a single T cell receptor beta chain. In TCRdb, the 5' RACE reads were re-called with MiXCR into one record per CDR3 protein. The table includes 140,000 to 150,000 distinct CDR3 sequences, approximately 6.6% detected once. The source of the sample is a study of T cells after yellow fever vaccination. The germline CDR1 and CDR2 sequences are MNHNS and SASEGT. The CDR3 contains 17 residues. V lost 6 bases and J lost 3, with 20 bases in between. The rearrangement links TRBV6-1 to TRBJ2-2; no clear D. The receptor was isolated from a man aged 25-45 years who received the YFV17D yellow fever vaccine. The sample consisted of CD4+ T cells sorted from PBMCs, taken 10 days after the yellow fever booster vaccination. CDR3 residues: CASSRKWARLDTGELFF. CDR3 coding DNA: TGTGCCAGCAGCAGAAAATGGGCTAGGTTAGACACCGGGGAGCTGTTTTTT.